One sample yielded the 30 T cell receptor beta chains listed below, sequenced in a study of shared clonotypes between healthy human individuals. As defined, naive CD8 cells were CD45RO-negative and positively selected for CCR7, with terminally differentiated effector memory CD45RA+ cells excluded. The method was immunoSEQ multiplex PCR; TCRdb's version includes in-frame clones alone and lacks a portion of them. Here the sample spans approximately 600,000 clones, around 96% being singletons. The material sequenced was naive CD8+ T cells sorted from blood. The receptors originated from a woman in her 30s in good health.

This clone was counted only a few times. The rearrangement joins TRBV9 to TRBJ1-1; D is uncertain. The V gene lost 1 base and the J gene lost 2 bases, with 6 bases spanning the gap. The CDR3 runs 13 residues. The germline gives CDR1 SGDLS, CDR2 YYNGEE. The CDR3 spells CASSVWINTEAFF. The CDR3 DNA is TGTGCCAGCAGCGTATGGATAAACACTGAAGCTTTCTTT.

This clone appeared a single time. J is TRBJ2-1 and V is TRBV7-3; D may be TRBD2 (6 bases). The CDR3 is 15 amino acids. The V gene's germline CDR1 is SGHTA and CDR2 FQGTGA. V was shortened by 4 bases and J by 4 bases, with 14 bases between the two germline ends. The chain's CDR3 is CASSSGTVLYNEQFF. The CDR3, as DNA: TGTGCCAGCAGCTCCGGGACTGTACTTTACAATGAGCAGTTCTTC. The full variable domain, with the rest looked up from reference TRBV7-3 and TRBJ2-1, is GAGVSQTPSNKVTEKGKYVELRCDPISGHTALYWYRQSLGQGPEFLIYFQGTGAADDSGLPNDRFFAVRPEGSVSTLKIQRTERGDSAVYLCASSSGTVLYNEQFFGPGTRLTVL.

This clone was counted a single time. This chain joins TRBV7-9 and TRBJ2-5; 11 nucleotides agree with TRBD2. The CDR3 is made up of 14 amino acids. After removal of 4 bases from V and 3 bases from J, the junction contained 1 base not matched to a gene. Germline V gene lookup returns CDR1 SEHNR and CDR2 FQNEAQ (reference sequence). The CDR3 DNA sequence: TGTGCCAGCAGCTCGGGACTAGCGGAAGAGACCCAGTACTTC. Its protein product is CASSSGLAEETQYF.

This chain links TRBV2 with TRBJ2-7, with TRBD1 identical over 9 bases. CDR1 is SNHLY, CDR2 FYNNEI, per germline. V shed 6 bases, J shed 5 bases, and the junction held 8 bases outside the gene matches. This CDR3 contains 14 residues. The CDR3 region is CASRSGQGSDEQYF. The CDR3 bases are TGTGCCAGCAGGTCCGGACAGGGGAGCGACGAGCAGTACTTC.

This chain uses TRBV7-9 with TRBJ2-3; 7 bases match TRBD2. Germline-derived CDR1 and CDR2 are SEHNR and FQNEAQ (reference sequence). The trim removed 6 bases at V and 2 bases at J, leaving 5 bases unmatched. The CDR3 is 14 amino acids. In DNA form, the CDR3 reads TGTGCCAGCAGACCGCGGGAGTACACAGATACGCAGTATTTT. Encoded protein: CASRPREYTDTQYF. Using reference TRBV7-9 and TRBJ2-3 for the parts outside the CDR3, the full variable domain is DTGVSQNPRHKITKRGQNVTFRCDPISEHNRLYWYRQTLGQGPEFLTYFQNEAQLEKSRLLSDRFSAERPKGSFSTLEIQRTEQGDSAMYLCASRPREYTDTQYFGPGTRLTVL.

A single count supports this clone. The chain carries TRBV29-1 and TRBJ2-7; D may match TRBD1 or TRBD2 (5 bases each). V was clipped by 0 bases and J by 3 bases, with 12 bases between them. There are 14 residues in the CDR3. Germline V gene sequence: CDR1 SQVTM, CDR2 ANQGSEA. This chain's CDR3 is CSVEDRDRNYEQYF. The CDR3 DNA reads TGCAGCGTTGAAGATCGGGACCGAAACTACGAGCAGTACTTC.

This chain joins TRBV13 and TRBJ2-5; TRBD1 is a possible D gene (5 bases). Near its end, the DNA agrees better with TRBJ2-7, so the J call may be wrong. Germline CDR1 reads PRHDT; CDR2 reads FYEKMQ (reference sequence). This CDR3 has 13 residues. The DNA of the CDR3 is TGTGCCAGCAGCTTACAGGGAATCTACGAGCAGTACTTC. It encodes CASSLQGIYEQYF.

Worth noting for this clone: This sample includes further DNA sequences coding for the same CDR3. This chain connects TRBV6-5 to TRBJ1-1; no clear D gene. Germline assignment: CDR1 MNHEY and CDR2 SVGAGI. Trimming stripped 0 bases from V and 1 base from J, with 6 bases between. There are 14 residues in the CDR3. The CDR3 region has the DNA TGTGCCAGCAGTTACTCCGGCAGGAACACTGAAGCTTTCTTT. Its protein product is CASSYSGRNTEAFF.

The chain carries TRBV4-2 and TRBJ1-2, with D possibly TRBD1 on 5 matching bases. Deletions cut 3 bases from V and 4 bases from J, with 12 bases between. Germline CDR1 LGHNA, CDR2 YNFKEQ. The CDR3 spans 14 residues. CDR3 amino acids: CASSQGDGSYGYTF. The CDR3 DNA sequence: TGTGCCAGCAGCCAGGGGGACGGAAGCTATGGCTACACCTTC.

This sequence joins TRBV6-5 and TRBJ2-7; tentatively, D is TRBD1 (6 bases). The V gene lost 2 bases and the J gene lost 2 bases, with 13 bases spanning the gap. This CDR3 region has 15 residues. Germline V gene lookup returns CDR1 MNHEY and CDR2 SVGAGI. The CDR3 spells CASSYRTVSPYEQYF. CDR3 DNA: TGTGCCAGCAGTTACCGGACAGTCAGTCCCTACGAGCAGTACTTC.

The chain combines TRBV27 with TRBJ1-5; 9 bases agree with TRBD1. The CDR3 totals 15 residues. J was trimmed by 6 bases and V by 2 bases; bases with no gene match: 5. CDR1 and CDR2 (germline): MNHEY, SMNVEV (reference sequence). This chain's CDR3 is CASSLAGTGFQPQHF. The CDR3 nucleotides are TGTGCCAGCAGTTTAGCCGGGACAGGGTTTCAGCCCCAGCATTTT.

For this clone: The sample contains more than one DNA sequence encoding this CDR3. The chain joins TRBV18 to TRBJ2-7; 10 bases are shared with TRBD2. The V gene end was trimmed by 2 bases and the J gene end by 2 bases; junction bases not matched to a gene: 0. The CDR3 is 14 amino acids. Germline loops: CDR1 KGHSH, CDR2 LQKENI. CDR3 coding DNA: TGTGCCAGCTCACCAGGGACTAGCGCCTACGAGCAGTACTTC. Amino acids: CASSPGTSAYEQYF. The full variable domain, completed using reference TRBV18 and TRBJ2-7, is NAGVMQNPRHLVRRRGQEARLRCSPMKGHSHVYWYRQLPEEGLKFMVYLQKENIIDESGMPKERFSAEFPKEGPSILRIQQVVRGDSAAYFCASSPGTSAYEQYFGPGTRLTVT.

The V and J genes are TRBV28 and TRBJ2-1; maybe TRBD2 (5 bases). Germline CDR1 reads MDHEN; CDR2 reads SYDVKM. Deletions cut 6 bases from V and 6 bases from J, with 12 bases between. This CDR3 is 13 amino acids long. CDR3 residues: CASSSRSGNEQFF. In nucleotides, the CDR3 is TGTGCCAGCAGCTCGAGAAGCGGCAATGAGCAGTTCTTC.

The CDR3 DNA is TGTGCCAGTAGTATAGATCGGACTAGCGGGAGATTGGACGAGCAGTACTTC. Translating gives CASSIDRTSGRLDEQYF. The rearrangement uses TRBV19 and TRBJ2-7, with 13 bases lining up with TRBD2. Germline V gives CDR1 LNHDA, CDR2 SQIVND (reference sequence). The CDR3 runs to 17 residues. Trimming cost V 0 bases and J 5 bases; bases outside gene matches: 7.

This clone was seen a single time. Different DNA sequences within this sample yield the same CDR3. J is TRBJ2-7 and V is TRBV29-1, with 7 bases matching TRBD2. Germline CDR1 and CDR2: SQVTM and ANQGSEA. The CDR3 has 12 residues. Trimming removed 4 bases from V and 4 bases from J; junction bases left unmatched: 4. In nucleotides, the CDR3 is TGCAGCGTTGTGGCGGGAGTGTACGAGCAGTACTTC. Translating it yields CSVVAGVYEQYF.

The chain uses TRBV2 and TRBJ2-5; 9 bases are a match to TRBD2. This CDR3 has 14 amino acids. Trimming removed 4 bases from V and 5 bases from J; junction bases left unmatched: 5. Germline CDR1 SNHLY, CDR2 FYNNEI. The CDR3 coding sequence is TGTGCCAGCAGTGTGGCGGGAGGGGGGGAGACCCAGTACTTC. It codes for CASSVAGGGETQYF. The whole variable domain, filled in from reference TRBV2 and TRBJ2-5, reads EPEVTQTPSHQVTQMGQEVILRCVPISNHLYFYWYRQILGQKVEFLVSFYNNEISEKSEIFDDQFSVERPDGSNFTLKIRSTKLEDSAMYFCASSVAGGGETQYFGPGTRLLVL.

This chain connects TRBV13 to TRBJ2-2; TRBD2 matches 8 bases. Trimming cost V 3 bases and J 4 bases; bases outside gene matches: 16. The CDR3 extends over 19 amino acids. Germline CDR1 reads PRHDT; CDR2 reads FYEKMQ (reference sequence). This CDR3 reads CASSFTEGLAGKGTGELFF. The DNA of the CDR3 is TGTGCCAGCAGCTTCACCGAAGGGTTAGCGGGAAAGGGCACCGGGGAGCTGTTTTTT.

This clone was counted between two and nine times. The V gene is TRBV13, the J gene TRBJ1-4, with 7 bases lining up with TRBD1. V lost 5 bases and J lost 8; bases outside the gene matches: 11. The CDR3 is 15 residues long. Germline-derived CDR1 and CDR2 are PRHDT and FYEKMQ (reference sequence). The DNA of the CDR3 is TGTGCCAGCAGCCCAGCCGGGACAGTTAGGGAAAAACTGTTTTTT. Residues: CASSPAGTVREKLFF.

The V gene is TRBV19, the J gene TRBJ1-3; no definite D call. The ends were cut back, 4 bases at V and 9 bases at J, with 7 bases in the middle. The CDR3 consists of 11 residues. Looked up from germline, CDR1 is LNHDA and CDR2 is SQIVND (reference sequence). The CDR3 coding sequence is TGTGCCAGTAGTACCCCTTCCACCATATATTTT. This gives the protein CASSTPSTIYF.

The V gene is TRBV2, the J gene TRBJ1-3; D unclear. The germline V gene has CDR1 SNHLY and CDR2 FYNNEI. This CDR3 region has 14 residues. V was trimmed by 2 bases and J by 1 base, leaving 6 bases between them. The chain's CDR3 is CASSELGSGNTIYF. CDR3 in DNA: TGTGCCAGCAGTGAATTGGGGTCTGGAAACACCATATATTTT.

This chain links TRBV7-9 with TRBJ1-5; D perhaps matches TRBD1 (5 bases). This CDR3 contains 14 residues. Trimming removed 4 bases at V and 4 bases at J, with 11 bases between. Germline lookup yields CDR1 SEHNR and CDR2 FQNEAQ (reference sequence). The DNA of the CDR3 is TGTGCCAGCAGCTCCGGGACCGATAATCAGCCCCAGCATTTT. This translates into CASSSGTDNQPQHF.

This chain uses TRBV18 with TRBJ2-7; TRBD1 agrees at 7 bases. Germline trimming cut 6 bases from V and 3 bases from J; bases unmatched to any gene: 2. The CDR3 consists of 12 residues. Germline-derived CDR1 and CDR2 are KGHSH and LQKENI. In DNA, the CDR3 is TGTGCCAGCTCGGGACAGAACTACGAGCAGTACTTC. It encodes CASSGQNYEQYF.

The V and J genes are TRBV27 and TRBJ2-7; D remains unclear. The CDR3 extends over 13 amino acids. V lost 0 bases and J 6 bases, leaving 9 bases between the germline ends. Germline V gene data show CDR1 as MNHEY and CDR2 as SMNVEV (reference sequence). DNA of the CDR3: TGTGCCAGCAGTTTATCGAACGGTGGCGAGCAGTACTTC. Its translation is CASSLSNGGEQYF.

Points on this clone: The same CDR3 is also encoded by other DNA sequences in this sample. This sequence joins TRBV28 and TRBJ1-1; D gene uncertain. The germline gives CDR1 MDHEN, CDR2 SYDVKM. CDR3 length: 13 residues. Trimming shortened V by 3 bases and J by 3 bases, and 8 bases separated the two germline ends. The CDR3 loop is CASSLGQYTEAFF. In DNA, the CDR3 is TGTGCCAGCAGTTTGGGCCAGTACACTGAAGCTTTCTTT.

This clone appeared a single time. The CDR3 DNA reads TGTGCCAGCAGTATCAGGGGGGGCGAGCAGTACTTC. Amino acid sequence: CASSIRGGEQYF. The chain joins TRBV27 to TRBJ2-7; D may be TRBD1 or TRBD2 (7 bases each). Trimming removed 5 bases from V and 6 bases from J, with 11 bases in between. The CDR3 extends over 12 amino acids. In germline, CDR1 is MNHEY, CDR2 SMNVEV (reference sequence).

This chain uses TRBV2 with TRBJ2-7; 7 positions match TRBD2. The CDR3 is 14 amino acids. Germline V gene lookup returns CDR1 SNHLY and CDR2 FYNNEI. J gave up 4 bases and V 3 bases, and 6 bases lay outside the gene matches. The CDR3 loop reads CASSDGRERYEQYF. CDR3 DNA sequence: TGTGCCAGCAGTGACGGGCGGGAGCGGTACGAGCAGTACTTC.

The chain employs TRBV9 and TRBJ2-5; 10 bases line up with TRBD2. The V gene's germline CDR1 is SGDLS and CDR2 YYNGEE. V lost 0 bases, J lost 5 bases, and 13 bases stayed unmatched. This CDR3 contains 18 residues. This CDR3 reads CASSVDSGRSPTSETQYF. Written as DNA, the CDR3 is TGTGCCAGCAGCGTAGATAGCGGGAGGTCCCCCACTAGTGAGACCCAGTACTTC. The full variable domain, completed using reference TRBV9 and TRBJ2-5, is DSGVTQTPKHLITATGQRVTLRCSPRSGDLSVYWYQQSLDQGLQFLIQYYNGEERAKGNILERFSAQQFPDLHSELNLSSLELGDSALYFCASSVDSGRSPTSETQYFGPGTRLLVL.

The chain joins TRBV5-5 to TRBJ2-3; no reliable D call. Germline V gene lookup returns CDR1 SGHKS and CDR2 YYEKEE (reference sequence). Trimming shortened V by 0 bases and J by 3 bases, and 17 bases separated the two germline ends. The CDR3 is made up of 17 amino acids. CDR3 in amino acids: CASSLEILEVFTDTQYF. Written as DNA, the CDR3 is TGTGCCAGCAGCTTGGAAATTCTAGAAGTTTTTACAGATACGCAGTATTTT.

The V gene is TRBV27, the J gene TRBJ2-5, with 11 bases lining up with TRBD1. Looked up from germline, CDR1 is MNHEY and CDR2 is SMNVEV (reference sequence). The J segment lost 4 bases and the V segment lost 4 bases, leaving 5 bases of the junction unmatched. This CDR3 contains 15 residues. The CDR3 DNA reads as TGTGCCAGCAGTTCCGGGACAGGGGGTAGAGAGACCCAGTACTTC. Its translation: CASSSGTGGRETQYF.

V and J are TRBV29-1 and TRBJ1-3; possible D gene TRBD1, 5 bases. Germline CDR1 is SQVTM and CDR2 is ANQGSEA. Trimming took 5 bases from V and 0 from J, leaving 11 bases between them. This CDR3 is 14 amino acids long. CDR3 nucleotide sequence: TGCAGCGTTACGGACACGGACTCTGGAAACACCATATATTTT. Translated: CSVTDTDSGNTIYF.